Listed below are T cell receptor beta chains from one sample, sequenced in a study of shared clonotypes between healthy human individuals. The data were produced by immunoSEQ multiplex PCR, yet TCRdb's version contains in-frame clones alone and is incomplete. The profile shows around 2,100,000 clones, around 96% of them singletons. Sequencing used naive CD8+ T cells sorted from blood. Source of these receptors: a man between 18 and 29 years old in good health. The CDR3 runs from the conserved cysteine through the conserved F or W. A D gene is named only where the DNA matches it firmly. The size of a clone is reported for some rows only, either as once, few or many, or as a class for expanded clones.

cdr3_nt cdr3_aa v_call d_call j_call clone_size
TGTGCCAGCAGCTTAAATAAGAACTACGAGCAGTACTTC CASSLNKNYEQYF TRBV7-2 NA TRBJ2-7 NA
TGTGCCTGGAGTGGGGACAGGGGCTACTACGAGCAGTACTTC CAWSGDRGYYEQYF TRBV30 TRBD1 TRBJ2-7 NA
TGTGCCAGCAGTACTACAGATAACACCGGGGAGCTGTTTTTT CASSTTDNTGELFF TRBV28 NA TRBJ2-2 few
TGTGCCAGCAGCGCAACGAGTGGGGGGGTTAGCACAGATACGCAGTATTTT CASSATSGGVSTDTQYF TRBV9 TRBD2 TRBJ2-3 once
TGTGCCAGCAGCGTAGATGCACCCTACAATGAGCAGTTCTTC CASSVDAPYNEQFF TRBV9 NA TRBJ2-1 NA
TGCGCCAGCAGCCAAGGTGCCAGGGGGACGTTCCAAGAGACCCAGTACTTC CASSQGARGTFQETQYF TRBV4-1 TRBD1 TRBJ2-5 NA
TGTGCCTGGAGTGTGGACAGTTGGGATCAGCCCCAGCATTTT CAWSVDSWDQPQHF TRBV30 NA TRBJ1-5 NA
TGTGCCAGCAGCTTTCAACAGAGGTACGAGCAGTACTTC CASSFQQRYEQYF TRBV5-6 NA TRBJ2-7 NA
TGTGCCACCAGCAGTCCCGACACCTCTAGCACAGATACGCAGTATTTT CATSSPDTSSTDTQYF TRBV15 NA TRBJ2-3 NA
TGTGCCAGCAGTTTCCTCTCTGGGAGGGCGAGGGAGCTGTTTTTT CASSFLSGRARELFF TRBV6-6 TRBD2 TRBJ2-2 NA
TGTGCCAGCAGTCGTGGGGTTTACACTGAAGCTTTCTTT CASSRGVYTEAFF TRBV27 NA TRBJ1-1 NA
TGTGCCAGCAGCTTATCAGTAGCGGGAGAAATAGAGACCCAGTACTTC CASSLSVAGEIETQYF TRBV7-9 TRBD2 TRBJ2-5 NA
TGTGCCAGCAGTCTATGGCCAGCCAGCGGGGAGCTGTTTTTT CASSLWPASGELFF TRBV27 NA TRBJ2-2 NA
TGCGCCAGCAGCCAGACGGAGGCTAGCGGATCCTACAATGAGCAGTTCTTC CASSQTEASGSYNEQFF TRBV4-1 TRBD2 TRBJ2-1 NA
TGTGCCATCAGTGAGGGTGGGGGACTTTATGGCTACACCTTC CAISEGGGLYGYTF TRBV10-3 NA TRBJ1-2 NA
TGTGCCAGCAGCCAAGATGAAGGGACAGGGAATCAGCCCCAGCATTTT CASSQDEGTGNQPQHF TRBV4-2 TRBD1 TRBJ1-5 NA
TGTGCCAGCATGGGGACCCAGTACTTC CASMGTQYF TRBV21-1 NA TRBJ2-5 NA
TGTGCCAGCAGCTGGGTGACAGGGGGCTTCAGCTATGGCTACACCTTC CASSWVTGGFSYGYTF TRBV27 TRBD1 TRBJ1-2 once
TGTGCCAGCAGCTTTGGGCCGCTCGGCTACACCTTC CASSFGPLGYTF TRBV14 NA TRBJ1-2 NA
TGTGCCAGCAGCGGACTAGCGGGGGGGAGCGGGGAGCTGTTTTTT CASSGLAGGSGELFF TRBV9 TRBD2 TRBJ2-2 NA
TGTGCCAGTAGTTGGGGGCCCTCCTACGAGCAGTACTTC CASSWGPSYEQYF TRBV19 NA TRBJ2-7 NA
TGTGCCAGTAGTGGGTGGCAAGAAGGACAATACTACGAGCAGTACTTC CASSGWQEGQYYEQYF TRBV19 NA TRBJ2-7 NA
TGCAGCGTTGACGGTCAGGGGGCAGGGGAGCAGTACTTC CSVDGQGAGEQYF TRBV29-1 TRBD1 TRBJ2-7 NA
TGTGCCATCAGTGAAGCTAGCGCCCTCTACGAGCAGTACTTC CAISEASALYEQYF TRBV10-3 NA TRBJ2-7 NA
TGTGCCAGCAGCTTGCGTTGGCGACGGGACGAGCAGTACTTC CASSLRWRRDEQYF TRBV5-6 NA TRBJ2-7 NA
TGCGCCAGCAGCCCGACAGACGAATCCTACGAGCAGTACTTC CASSPTDESYEQYF TRBV4-3 NA TRBJ2-7 NA
TGTGCCAGCAGTCCGAAGGACAGGGTCGGGCCTTACGAGCAGTTCTTC CASSPKDRVGPYEQFF TRBV28 TRBD1 TRBJ2-1 NA
TGTGCCAGCAGCTTAGTCCCCAGGGGGACTAACTATGGCTACACCTTC CASSLVPRGTNYGYTF TRBV11-2 TRBD1 TRBJ1-2 NA
TGTGCCTGGGGGACAGAAAACTACGAGCAGTACTTC CAWGTENYEQYF TRBV30 TRBD1 TRBJ2-7 NA
TGTGCCAGCAGTTTATCCCTTGGGGGCACTGAAGCTTTCTTT CASSLSLGGTEAFF TRBV27 NA TRBJ1-1 NA
TGCGCCAGCAGCCAAGTTCAAGGCTTTGACTATGGCTACACCTTC CASSQVQGFDYGYTF TRBV4-3 NA TRBJ1-2 once
TGTGCCAGCAGGGCCGGGACAGGGTCGAGCATTCAGTACTTC CASRAGTGSSIQYF TRBV27 TRBD1 TRBJ2-4 NA
TGTGCCAGTAGTACGTGGACTAGCGGGAGAAGGGGGGAGCTGTTTTTT CASSTWTSGRRGELFF TRBV19 TRBD2 TRBJ2-2 NA
TGTGCCAGCAGCTTCGGGGACAGGGAAAGCACAGATACGCAGTATTTT CASSFGDRESTDTQYF TRBV7-9 TRBD1 TRBJ2-3 NA
TGTGCCAGCAGCCCGACCGGGCCGGGGGCAGGGGGCTACACCTTC CASSPTGPGAGGYTF TRBV6-5 NA TRBJ1-2 few
TGTGCCAGCAGCAGGGGACAGACCTTCTCCTACGAGCAGTACTTC CASSRGQTFSYEQYF TRBV7-8 TRBD1 TRBJ2-7 NA
TGTGCCAGCAGCCGAGGGTGGACTAATGAAAAACTGTTTTTT CASSRGWTNEKLFF TRBV7-6 NA TRBJ1-4 NA
TGTGCCAGCAGCACGGACAGGGGTGAGGAAGTGGGCAATCAGCCCCAGCATTTT CASSTDRGEEVGNQPQHF TRBV5-4 TRBD1 TRBJ1-5 NA
TGTGCCTGGAGTCGTACAGGGGGGAGTGAGCAGTTCTTC CAWSRTGGSEQFF TRBV30 TRBD1 TRBJ2-1 NA
TGCGCCAGCAGGGCTCCTTGCGTAGGGGGAGAGACCCAGTACTTC CASRAPCVGGETQYF TRBV10-1 NA TRBJ2-5 NA
TGCGCCAGCAGTCATACGAGGGCGCCTCAGTACTTC CASSHTRAPQYF TRBV23-1 NA TRBJ2-5 NA
TGTGCCAGCAGCCAAGAGGGGACCGGGACAGATTACTACGAGCAGTACTTC CASSQEGTGTDYYEQYF TRBV4-2 TRBD1 TRBJ2-7 NA
TGCGCCAGCAGCCAAGATACGGAAGCGAACACCGGGGAGCTGTTTTTT CASSQDTEANTGELFF TRBV4-3 NA TRBJ2-2 once
TGTGCCAGCAGTCCGATATCCCCACAGGGGGCCAGCGACACTGAAGCTTTCTTT CASSPISPQGASDTEAFF TRBV27 TRBD1 TRBJ1-1 once
TGTGCCAGCAGTCTCCTAGCCGCCACCTACGAGCAGTACTTC CASSLLAATYEQYF TRBV6-1 NA TRBJ2-7 NA
TGTAACCCTGGGGAGCTGTTTTTT CNPGELFF TRBV1 NA TRBJ2-2 NA
TGTGCCAGTAGTATCGACAGGGGAGCGACTGAAGCTTTCTTT CASSIDRGATEAFF TRBV19 TRBD1 TRBJ1-1 NA
TGTGCCAGCAGTCTAGGCTCCAACCAAGAGACCCAGTACTTC CASSLGSNQETQYF TRBV2 NA TRBJ2-5 NA
TGTGCCTCGTTTGGCGGGGTACCCTACGAGCAGTACTTC CASFGGVPYEQYF TRBV19 NA TRBJ2-7 NA
TGTGCCAGCAGTTCTACCGAGGCAGGACGTTTCTCCTACGAGCAGTACTTC CASSSTEAGRFSYEQYF TRBV13 NA TRBJ2-7 once
TGTGCCTGGAGCTCCGGGACGGCTAGCTCTGGGGCCAACGTCCTGACTTTC CAWSSGTASSGANVLTF TRBV30 NA TRBJ2-6 NA
TGTGCCAGCAGCGTAGGTCCGGGAGGCTCCTACAATGAGCAGTTCTTC CASSVGPGGSYNEQFF TRBV9 TRBD2 TRBJ2-1 once
TGTGCCACCAGCAGAGGGGATAGCAATCAGCCCCAGCATTTT CATSRGDSNQPQHF TRBV15 NA TRBJ1-5 NA
TGTGCCAGCAGCTTGGCGGACACAGATACGCAGTATTTT CASSLADTDTQYF TRBV5-6 NA TRBJ2-3 NA
TGCGCCAGCAGCAAGACAGGGCCTGATACGCAGTATTTT CASSKTGPDTQYF TRBV5-1 TRBD1 TRBJ2-3 NA
TGTGCCAGCAGACCCGGACTAGCGGGGTCCTACGAGCAGTACTTC CASRPGLAGSYEQYF TRBV6-1 TRBD2 TRBJ2-7 NA
TGTGCCAGCAGCGACGACCTCTTGGGGAACACCGGGGAGCTGTTTTTT CASSDDLLGNTGELFF TRBV2 NA TRBJ2-2 NA
TGTGCCAGCACCCAGGGAGGAAGTTACTACGAGCAGTACTTC CASTQGGSYYEQYF TRBV2 NA TRBJ2-7 NA
TGTGCCAGCACCCTACTGGGCGTAGCGGGTCCGAATGAGCAGTTCTTC CASTLLGVAGPNEQFF TRBV27 TRBD2 TRBJ2-1 NA
TGTGCCAGCAGCTTCGACAGTTTGGAAGCTTTCTTT CASSFDSLEAFF TRBV7-8 NA TRBJ1-1 NA